This T cell receptor beta chain appears in the sequencing data of a study of blood T cells in healthy people across ages (dated by TCRdb to between 2014 and 2017). General notes on the study: Template switching captured roughly one uniquely barcoded TCR beta cDNA molecule per two T cells in model experiments. To track age-related changes in TCR beta repertoire diversity, the study relied on deep sequencing normalized with unique cDNA molecular identifiers. Donors were grouped into four age groups: young (average 16 years), middle-aged (roughly 38), aged (about 60) and long-lived (around 80). To avoid experimental bias, donors of different ages were distributed randomly across sequencing lanes. For two donors (one aged 18 to 30 and one aged 80 or older), the study analyzed two additional independent replicas of 1 million unique cDNA reads from the same blood draw.

Results the study describes overall, beyond this receptor: Conclusive comparison of naive and antigen-experienced compartments was prevented by the profiling of bulk unsorted PBMCs. Compared with the aged group, the long-lived group had more naive CD4+ T cells, fewer expanded clones and increased TCR diversity, suggesting age selection. The percentage of naive T cells measured by flow cytometry correlated strongly with observed TCR beta diversity. Total diversity estimates from one million sequenced T cells were considered lower bounds and underestimates. The CMV infection status of donors was not known, potentially confounding age-related changes in expanded clonotypes. Observed TCR beta diversity per million T cells fell roughly linearly with age, and a significant reduction was already apparent by age around 40.

The donors were about 40 Caucasian individuals from Russia, aged 6 to 90 years, who were systemically healthy. Each donor gave about 9.2 milliliters of peripheral blood, drawn into EDTA-treated Vacutainer tubes. PBMCs were isolated by Ficoll-Paque density-gradient centrifugation, with at least 7 million obtained per sample. Trizol reagent was used to extract total RNA from the PBMCs, yielding at least 5.5 micrograms per sample. For every donor, an aliquot of PBMCs went through flow cytometry to measure the percentages of naive CD45RAhigh/CD27high T cells. V loses 3 bases, J loses 2 bases, and the germline ends lie 11 bases apart. The CDR3 runs 15 amino acids, cysteine and phenylalanine included. The only DNA kept is the CDR3, 45 bases in frame from the first base. CDR1 and CDR2 were assigned from the germline V gene as SNHLY and FYNNEI. On this clonotype: The specificity of this receptor is unknown. No base quality values were provided; no much bigger clone lies one nucleotide off.

The receptor library was made with 5' RACE. Sequencing took place on an Illumina HiSeq 2500. A second PCR of about 6 to 11 cycles was performed with a sample-barcoded 5' primer and a J-beta primer mix. A template-switch 5' adaptor carrying 12 random nucleotides introduced a unique molecular identifier onto each TCR beta cDNA molecule. Each sample yielded at least 2.5 million CDR3-containing paired-end reads. First-strand cDNA was synthesized from all RNA with the Mint cDNA synthesis kit, primed by a TRBC-specific oligonucleotide. Following uracil-DNA glycosylase treatment, all cDNA underwent a first 18-cycle PCR with the universal primers M1SS and BC2_uni_R. The authors processed their data as follows. Each sample was normalized by randomly selecting 1 million high-quality reads, each carrying a distinct molecular identifier. Instead of being binned into consensus sequences, reads with shared molecular identifiers were discarded. MiTCR, set to a Q25 quality threshold and the strictest error-elimination algorithm, was used for CDR3 identification, clonotype clustering and error correction. A nonparametric unseen species model using Euler transformation provided a lower-bound estimate of total TCR beta diversity. TCRdb itself trimmed the public reads at Q25 with fastp, ran MiXCR and retained productive beta chains. CDR3 protein sequences are deduplicated, and each keeps its most common genes and DNA. TCRdb, not the original authors, processed these V and J calls. The sample data list around 650,000 distinct CDR3 sequences, and about 34% of these were observed just once. The ten largest clones represent approximately 15% of the sample.

The rearrangement joined TRBV2 to TRBJ1-5; perhaps TRBD1 is the D gene, with 5 bases matching. The sequence came from a woman over 75 in good health. Donor details come from another sample of the same person, matched by shared clones. Sequencing used blood. CDR3 protein: CASSDRGVGNQPQHF. In nucleotide form, the sequence is TGTGCCAGCAGTGATCGGGGGGTCGGCAATCAGCCCCAGCATTTT.